The 6 T cell receptor beta chains listed next were all sequenced from one sample in a study of T cell repertoires in cytomegalovirus infection. Antigens for these TCRs are unknown. Each CDR3 protein is one row after TCRdb ran MiXCR on the reads. Of about 130,000 distinct CDR3 sequences in the sample, 24% were seen once. The sequenced sample consisted of PBMCs, sequenced either directly or after in vitro stimulation (not recorded which). Receptors originate from a human donor in good health (CMV status not recorded). Some clones in this sample may be carry-over from other donors' samples.

This clonotype was observed a few times. In nucleotides, the CDR3 is TGCGCCAGCAGCTTGGAGGGACTAGCGGTCACAGATACGCAGTATTTT. Protein: CASSLEGLAVTDTQYF. The chain is built from TRBV5-1 and TRBJ2-3; 11 nucleotides line up with TRBD2. The CDR3 has 16 residues. J lost 2 bases, V lost 0 bases, and 2 bases had no gene match. CDR1 and CDR2 (germline): SGHRS, YFSETQ.

This clonotype was picked up a small number of times. The chain is built from TRBV6-2 or TRBV6-3 and TRBJ1-1, with D perhaps matching TRBD1 (6 bases). The V end lost 5 bases, the J end lost 4 bases, and 8 bases lay between the germline ends. Germline V gene sequence: CDR1 MNHEY, CDR2 SVGEGT. This CDR3 region has 12 residues. The CDR3 DNA reads as TGTGCCAGCAGTCAGGGGCCCACTGAAGCTTTCTTT. It is translated as CASSQGPTEAFF.

This clonotype has ten or more counts. This chain links TRBV7-2 with TRBJ2-1; TRBD1 agrees at 8 bases. CDR3 length: 15 amino acids. Germline CDR1 is SGHTA and CDR2 is FQGNSA. V lost 1 base to trimming and J lost 8 bases; unmatched junction nucleotides: 7. CDR3 residues: CASSLVGAGGDEQFF. Here the CDR3 DNA reads TGTGCCAGCAGCTTAGTAGGGGCAGGGGGCGATGAGCAGTTCTTC.

The DNA for the CDR3 is TGTGCCAGCAGCACTAGCGGGGGGGGCGCAGATACGCAGTATTTT. Its translation: CASSTSGGGADTQYF. The rearrangement links TRBV7-2 to TRBJ2-3; 13 nucleotides agree with TRBD2. The ends lost 5 bases at V and 4 bases at J; junction bases unmatched: 3. The germline V gene encodes CDR1 SGHTA and CDR2 FQGNSA. This CDR3 is 15 amino acids long.

The CDR3 spells CASSLIRTGKNEQFF. DNA for the CDR3: TGTGCCAGCAGCTTAATTCGGACAGGGAAAAATGAGCAGTTCTTC. The J gene is TRBJ2-1, the V gene TRBV5-6, with TRBD1 matching over 8 bases. Germline CDR1 is SGHDT and CDR2 is YYEEEE. This CDR3 region has 15 residues. With V trimmed by 2 bases and J by 7 bases, 8 bases remained unmatched.

This clonotype turned up a few times. This chain links TRBV29-1 with TRBJ1-1, with D possibly TRBD1 on 6 matching bases. The CDR3 sequence is 12 residues long. V dropped 7 bases and J dropped 5 bases, with 14 bases sitting between them. CDR1 is SQVTM, CDR2 ANQGSEA, per germline. The CDR3 protein is CSGSDSRTEAFF. In DNA, the CDR3 is TGCAGCGGTTCGGACAGTAGGACTGAAGCTTTCTTT.